This is a list of T cell receptor beta chains from one sample in a study of blood T cell repertoires in COVID-19. Assay used: immunoSEQ multiplex PCR; TCRdb lists only in-frame clones, some missing. The sample carries 200,000 to 300,000 clones, about 89% recorded once. Input material: PBMCs or T cells enriched from blood (not recorded which). The receptors here all came from a woman in her 30s who had recovered from COVID-19. Both conserved end residues are part of each CDR3. A D gene is named only where the DNA matches it firmly. Only some rows state a clone size, as once, few, many or a class for expanded clones.

v_call: TRBV28; j_call: TRBJ1-6; d_call: TRBD1; clone_size: .; cdr3_nt: TGTGCCAGCAGTTCGCCACAGGGGGCAGGTTCACCCCTCCACTTT; cdr3_aa: CASSSPQGAGSPLHF
v_call: TRBV7-9; j_call: TRBJ1-1; d_call: TRBD1; clone_size: .; cdr3_nt: TGTGCCAGCAGCCATTCTGACAGGGAGACCACTGAAGCTTTCTTT; cdr3_aa: CASSHSDRETTEAFF
v_call: TRBV9; j_call: TRBJ2-7; d_call: .; clone_size: .; cdr3_nt: TGTGCCAGCAGCGTGGCAGGGGAATCCTACGAGCAGTACTTC; cdr3_aa: CASSVAGESYEQYF
v_call: TRBV4-1; j_call: TRBJ2-1; d_call: TRBD1; clone_size: .; cdr3_nt: TGCGCCAGCAGCCAAGCCCAGGACAGGGCGAATGAGCAGTTCTTC; cdr3_aa: CASSQAQDRANEQFF
v_call: TRBV5-1; j_call: TRBJ1-1; d_call: TRBD1; clone_size: .; cdr3_nt: TGCGCCAGCAGCTCGATGGGACAGGGGGGGCCTGAAGCTTTCTTT; cdr3_aa: CASSSMGQGGPEAFF
v_call: TRBV7-2; j_call: TRBJ2-1; d_call: TRBD2; clone_size: .; cdr3_nt: TGTGCCAGCAGCTTATTTCTAGCGGGGGGGAACAATGAGCAGTTCTTC; cdr3_aa: CASSLFLAGGNNEQFF
v_call: TRBV10-3; j_call: TRBJ2-1; d_call: TRBD2; clone_size: once; cdr3_nt: TGTGCCATCTCTGCGGACCGGACTAGCGGTGAGCAGTTCTTC; cdr3_aa: CAISADRTSGEQFF
v_call: TRBV5-1; j_call: TRBJ1-1; d_call: TRBD1; clone_size: few; cdr3_nt: TGCGCCAGCAGCGACCAGGGACAGGGCGAGGGCACTGAAGCTTTCTTT; cdr3_aa: CASSDQGQGEGTEAFF
v_call: TRBV2; j_call: TRBJ2-1; d_call: TRBD2; clone_size: .; cdr3_nt: TGTGCCAGCAGTGAAGGTTGGACTAGCGGGGCCAATGAGCAGTTCTTC; cdr3_aa: CASSEGWTSGANEQFF
v_call: TRBV10-1; j_call: TRBJ2-5; d_call: .; clone_size: few; cdr3_nt: TGCGCCAGCCACACCTTTTACAGGGAAGAGACCCAGTACTTC; cdr3_aa: CASHTFYREETQYF
v_call: TRBV6-5; j_call: TRBJ1-1; d_call: .; clone_size: .; cdr3_nt: TGTGCCAGCCATCACGATAGTGTGAACACTGAAGCTTTCTTT; cdr3_aa: CASHHDSVNTEAFF
v_call: TRBV23-1; j_call: TRBJ2-1; d_call: TRBD2; clone_size: .; cdr3_nt: TGCGCCAGCAGTCAATCTAGCCTAGCGGGAGAAAAAGGGAAGGGTGAGCAGTTCTTC; cdr3_aa: CASSQSSLAGEKGKGEQFF
v_call: TRBV28; j_call: TRBJ1-5; d_call: .; clone_size: .; cdr3_nt: TGTGCCAGCAGTTTAGGCCCGGGGACAATAAATCAGCCCCAGCATTTT; cdr3_aa: CASSLGPGTINQPQHF
v_call: TRBV2; j_call: TRBJ1-5; d_call: .; clone_size: .; cdr3_nt: TGTGCCAGCTCATTGAGAACAGGGAGCCATCAGCCCCAGCATTTT; cdr3_aa: CASSLRTGSHQPQHF
v_call: TRBV6-5; j_call: TRBJ2-1; d_call: .; clone_size: .; cdr3_nt: TGTGCCAGCAACATAGGAGGTAATGAGCAGTTCTTC; cdr3_aa: CASNIGGNEQFF
v_call: TRBV5-5; j_call: TRBJ2-5; d_call: .; clone_size: .; cdr3_nt: TGTGCCAGCAGCCCCAACGGAGAGACCCAGTACTTC; cdr3_aa: CASSPNGETQYF
v_call: TRBV29-1; j_call: TRBJ1-2; d_call: TRBD1; clone_size: .; cdr3_nt: TGCAGCGTTGAAAAGGGACAGGGGGCGGGTGGCTACACCTTC; cdr3_aa: CSVEKGQGAGGYTF
v_call: TRBV6-5; j_call: TRBJ2-1; d_call: TRBD2; clone_size: .; cdr3_nt: TGTGCCAGCAGATCCGGGACTAGCGGGAGTGGTGAGCAGTTCTTC; cdr3_aa: CASRSGTSGSGEQFF
v_call: TRBV19; j_call: TRBJ1-1; d_call: .; clone_size: .; cdr3_nt: TGTGCCAGTAGTATCCTCCCACAGGGGAACACTGAAGCTTTCTTT; cdr3_aa: CASSILPQGNTEAFF
v_call: TRBV6-5; j_call: TRBJ1-1; d_call: .; clone_size: .; cdr3_nt: TGTGCCAGCAGTTACCGTCCAGGGAACACTGAAGCTTTCTTT; cdr3_aa: CASSYRPGNTEAFF
v_call: TRBV30; j_call: TRBJ1-1; d_call: TRBD1; clone_size: .; cdr3_nt: TGTGCCTTGACTCCTAGGGCGGGACAGGGCATGAACACTGAAGCTTTCTTT; cdr3_aa: CALTPRAGQGMNTEAFF
v_call: TRBV6-5; j_call: TRBJ2-7; d_call: .; clone_size: .; cdr3_nt: TGTGCCAGCAGCCGACTACAAAACTACGAGCAGTACTTC; cdr3_aa: CASSRLQNYEQYF
v_call: TRBV28; j_call: TRBJ2-3; d_call: .; clone_size: .; cdr3_nt: TGTGCCAGCAGTCACTCTACCTATCAAAACACAGATACGCAGTATTTT; cdr3_aa: CASSHSTYQNTDTQYF
v_call: TRBV6-4; j_call: TRBJ1-3; d_call: .; clone_size: .; cdr3_nt: TGTGCCAGCAGTGACGGGCCTGGAAACACCATATATTTT; cdr3_aa: CASSDGPGNTIYF
v_call: TRBV18; j_call: TRBJ1-5; d_call: .; clone_size: .; cdr3_nt: TGTGCCAGCTCACCTGCGCAGGGCAGAGAAAATCAGCCCCAGCATTTT; cdr3_aa: CASSPAQGRENQPQHF
v_call: TRBV28; j_call: TRBJ1-3; d_call: .; clone_size: once; cdr3_nt: TGTGCCAGCACCCTACCGGGGGGAATCTCTGGAAACACCATATATTTT; cdr3_aa: CASTLPGGISGNTIYF
v_call: TRBV27; j_call: TRBJ2-3; d_call: TRBD2; clone_size: .; cdr3_nt: TGTGCCAGCAGTCCCCGAGTAGCGGGAGGGCTAGATACGCAGTATTTT; cdr3_aa: CASSPRVAGGLDTQYF
v_call: TRBV11-2; j_call: TRBJ2-2; d_call: .; clone_size: .; cdr3_nt: TGTGCCAGCAGCCCCGACACCGGGGAGCTGTTTTTT; cdr3_aa: CASSPDTGELFF
v_call: TRBV4-1; j_call: TRBJ1-2; d_call: TRBD1; clone_size: .; cdr3_nt: TGCGCCAGCAGCCAGGGATCACAGGGGGCGGGTGACTATGGCTACACCTTC; cdr3_aa: CASSQGSQGAGDYGYTF
v_call: TRBV6-1; j_call: TRBJ1-1; d_call: .; clone_size: .; cdr3_nt: TGTGCCAGCAGTGATAGTGGGGAGGCGAACACTGAAGCTTTCTTT; cdr3_aa: CASSDSGEANTEAFF
v_call: TRBV13; j_call: TRBJ2-5; d_call: .; clone_size: .; cdr3_nt: TGTGCCAGCAGCCGGGGGACAGCCCAAGAGACCCAGTACTTC; cdr3_aa: CASSRGTAQETQYF
v_call: TRBV10-3; j_call: TRBJ1-2; d_call: .; clone_size: .; cdr3_nt: TGTGCCATCAGTGAGTCGGGGGGTGCCTATGGCTACACCTTC; cdr3_aa: CAISESGGAYGYTF
v_call: TRBV6-2/TRBV6-3; j_call: TRBJ1-1; d_call: .; clone_size: .; cdr3_nt: TGTGCCAGCAGTTACGGTCGGTGGAACACTGAAGCTTTCTTT; cdr3_aa: CASSYGRWNTEAFF
v_call: TRBV5-6; j_call: TRBJ2-1; d_call: TRBD2; clone_size: .; cdr3_nt: TGTGCCAGCAGCTTTCTAGCGGGCAGGTCCTACAATGAGCAGTTCTTC; cdr3_aa: CASSFLAGRSYNEQFF
v_call: TRBV20-1; j_call: TRBJ2-1; d_call: TRBD2; clone_size: .; cdr3_nt: TGCAGTGCTAGTGACGGGGGGTACCACAATGAGCAGTTCTTC; cdr3_aa: CSASDGGYHNEQFF
v_call: TRBV7-2; j_call: TRBJ2-1; d_call: TRBD2; clone_size: once; cdr3_nt: TGTGCCAGCAGCTTAGACGGGAGGCGTGAGCAGTTCTTC; cdr3_aa: CASSLDGRREQFF
v_call: TRBV6-2/TRBV6-3; j_call: TRBJ2-5; d_call: .; clone_size: .; cdr3_nt: TGTGCCAGCAGTTATGCAGGGTTTCAAGAGACCCAGTACTTC; cdr3_aa: CASSYAGFQETQYF
v_call: TRBV28; j_call: TRBJ1-2; d_call: TRBD1; clone_size: .; cdr3_nt: TGTGCCAGCAGCGGGGGCAGGGGGCTCGATGGCTACACCTTC; cdr3_aa: CASSGGRGLDGYTF
v_call: TRBV19; j_call: TRBJ1-1; d_call: .; clone_size: .; cdr3_nt: TGTGCCAGTAGTACCGGTTTGGACAAGAACACTGAAGCTTTCTTT; cdr3_aa: CASSTGLDKNTEAFF
v_call: TRBV28; j_call: TRBJ1-1; d_call: .; clone_size: few; cdr3_nt: TGTGCCAGCAGTTTTGTTCAGTGGAACACTGAAGCTTTCTTT; cdr3_aa: CASSFVQWNTEAFF
v_call: TRBV27; j_call: TRBJ2-7; d_call: TRBD2; clone_size: .; cdr3_nt: TGTGCCAGCAGTCCAGCAGCGGGAGCGGATTACGAGCAGTACTTC; cdr3_aa: CASSPAAGADYEQYF
v_call: TRBV6-2/TRBV6-3; j_call: TRBJ2-1; d_call: TRBD1; clone_size: .; cdr3_nt: TGTGCCAGCAGTCAGCCCGGGACAGGGTTAAGTGAGCAGTTCTTC; cdr3_aa: CASSQPGTGLSEQFF
v_call: TRBV28; j_call: TRBJ1-2; d_call: TRBD1; clone_size: .; cdr3_nt: TGTGCCAGCAGTTTAAGGACTAACATACAGGGGGGTAAGGGCTACACCTTC; cdr3_aa: CASSLRTNIQGGKGYTF
v_call: TRBV5-5; j_call: TRBJ1-1; d_call: .; clone_size: .; cdr3_nt: TGTGCCAGCAGCTCCCATCAGGGTCCGGTTACTGAAGCTTTCTTT; cdr3_aa: CASSSHQGPVTEAFF
v_call: TRBV29-1; j_call: TRBJ2-7; d_call: TRBD1; clone_size: .; cdr3_nt: TGCAGCGTTCAAGGACAGGCCAACTCCTACGAGCAGTACTTC; cdr3_aa: CSVQGQANSYEQYF
v_call: TRBV19; j_call: TRBJ2-2; d_call: TRBD1; clone_size: few; cdr3_nt: TGTGCCAGTAGCTTAGAGATACAGGGGGTGGTAAGCACCGGGGAGCTGTTTTTT; cdr3_aa: CASSLEIQGVVSTGELFF
v_call: TRBV7-2; j_call: TRBJ2-7; d_call: .; clone_size: .; cdr3_nt: TGTGCCAGCAGCTTCACAGGGACACACGAGCAGTACTTC; cdr3_aa: CASSFTGTHEQYF